The 14 T cell receptor beta chains below were found in one sample sequenced in a study of blood T cells in healthy people across ages (dated by TCRdb to between 2014 and 2016). Receptor libraries were prepared by 5' RACE. TCRdb names Illumina HiSeq 2500 as the instrument used. A second roughly 6 to 11 cycle PCR used a sample-barcoded 5' primer and a J-beta primer mix. The raw public data were reprocessed by TCRdb itself: fastp quality trimming at Q25, MiXCR clonotype calling, in-frame beta chains only. All rows with the same CDR3 protein become a single entry with the most common DNA and genes. For this sample the table gives around 690,000 distinct CDR3 sequences, of which about 54% were detected only once. 30% to 45% of the sample rests with the top ten. The specimen was blood. The source is a man in his sixties in good health.

The rearrangement uses TRBV28 and TRBJ2-5; D possibly uses TRBD1 or TRBD2 (5 bases each). The CDR3 extends over 13 amino acids. Per germline, CDR1 MDHEN and CDR2 SYDVKM. V gave up 4 bases and J gave up 5 bases, with 11 bases separating them. The CDR3 loop reads CASSSGHGETQYF. Written as DNA, the CDR3 is TGTGCCAGCAGTTCGGGGCACGGGGAGACCCAGTACTTC.

The rearrangement joins TRBV9 to TRBJ2-1; TRBD2 matches 8 bases. CDR3 size: 18 residues. The V gene end was trimmed by 4 bases and the J gene end by 7 bases; junction bases not matched to a gene: 19. Germline V lookup: CDR1 SGDLS, CDR2 YYNGEE. CDR3 in DNA: TGTGCCAGCAGCTTCCGGGGTAGCGGGGAGGGGTACGGGAATGAGCAGTTCTTC. This encodes CASSFRGSGEGYGNEQFF. Together with reference TRBV9 and TRBJ2-1, the CDR3 gives the full variable domain: DSGVTQTPKHLITATGQRVTLRCSPRSGDLSVYWYQQSLDQGLQFLIQYYNGEERAKGNILERFSAQQFPDLHSELNLSSLELGDSALYFCASSFRGSGEGYGNEQFFGPGTRLTVL.

This clonotype was found many times. The J gene is TRBJ1-2, the V gene TRBV20-1; D gene unclear. Germline V gene data show CDR1 as DFQATT and CDR2 as SNEGSKA (reference sequence). Between the trimmed V and J ends, which lost 0 bases and 8 bases, there was a span of 16 bases. The CDR3 is 14 residues long. CDR3 sequence: CSARDDDALWGYTF. The CDR3 DNA is TGCAGTGCTAGAGATGACGACGCTCTATGGGGCTACACCTTC.

The chain employs TRBV6-2 or TRBV6-3 and TRBJ1-2, with TRBD1 identical over 9 bases. The CDR3 extends over 14 amino acids. From germline, CDR1 is MNHEY and CDR2 SVGEGT. V lost 6 bases to trimming and J lost 0 bases; unmatched junction nucleotides: 2. The CDR3 region has the DNA TGTGCCAGCAGGGACAGGGGAGCTAACTATGGCTACACCTTC. Protein product: CASRDRGANYGYTF.

The rearrangement joins TRBV15 to TRBJ2-1; D is perhaps TRBD2 (6 bases). The CDR3 is 15 residues long. Trimming stripped 5 bases from V and 0 bases from J, with 11 bases between. In germline, CDR1 is LNHNV, CDR2 YYDKDF (reference sequence). CDR3 coding DNA: TGTGCCACCAGCGGGGACTCTGACTCCTACAATGAGCAGTTCTTC. It codes for CATSGDSDSYNEQFF. Full variable domain (missing parts from reference TRBV15 and TRBJ2-1): DAMVIQNPRYQVTQFGKPVTLSCSQTLNHNVMYWYQQKSSQAPKLLFHYYDKDFNNEADTPDNFQSRRPNTSFCFLDIRSPGLGDTAMYLCATSGDSDSYNEQFFGPGTRLTVL.

The genes are TRBV25-1 and TRBJ1-1; 8 nucleotides agree with TRBD1. The CDR3 consists of 14 residues. Germline V gene lookup returns CDR1 MGHDK and CDR2 SYGVNS. The V segment lost 8 bases and the J segment 1 base; nucleotides outside the gene matches: 6. CDR3 in DNA: TGTGCCAGCGAACCTGACAGGGGGAACACTGAAGCTTTCTTT. This translates into CASEPDRGNTEAFF.

The rearrangement joins TRBV20-1 to TRBJ2-5, with 11 positions matching TRBD2. The J segment lost 4 bases and the V segment lost 3 bases, leaving 7 bases of the junction unmatched. CDR1 and CDR2 (germline): DFQATT, SNEGSKA (reference sequence). The length of the CDR3 is 15 residues. The CDR3 DNA reads as TGCAGTGCTAGTCGGATAGCGGGGGGGTTAGAGACCCAGTACTTC. This sequence encodes CSASRIAGGLETQYF.

This clonotype was seen only a few times. The gene calls are TRBV5-1 and TRBJ1-2; D uncertain. Trimming shortened V by 3 bases and J by 5 bases, and 8 bases separated the two germline ends. From germline, CDR1 is SGHRS and CDR2 YFSETQ. The CDR3 has 12 residues. The CDR3 DNA reads TGCGCCAGCAGCTCGACGGAATATGGCTACACCTTC. Translating gives CASSSTEYGYTF.

This clonotype appeared a few times. This chain joins TRBV5-1 and TRBJ2-2; TRBD1 aligns across 8 bases. V lost 6 bases, J lost 3 bases, and 7 bases stayed unmatched. This CDR3 comprises 15 residues. Germline V gene data show CDR1 as SGHRS and CDR2 as YFSETQ. The CDR3 DNA reads as TGCGCCAGCAAATTCGACAGGGGATACACCGGGGAGCTGTTTTTT. Translation: CASKFDRGYTGELFF.

V usage is TRBV4-2 and J usage is TRBJ2-1, with 7 bases lining up with TRBD2. This CDR3 is built from 13 residues. With V trimmed by 1 base and J by 9 bases, 3 bases remained unmatched. Germline V gives CDR1 LGHNA, CDR2 YNFKEQ. CDR3 region: CASSQVSGGEQFF. CDR3 sequence (DNA): TGTGCCAGCAGCCAAGTCTCGGGGGGTGAGCAGTTCTTC.

V is TRBV7-8 and J is TRBJ2-3; possible D gene TRBD1, 5 bases. Germline V gene lookup returns CDR1 SGHVS and CDR2 FQNEAQ. The CDR3 consists of 16 residues. Deletions cut 7 bases from V and 3 bases from J, with 20 bases between. Written as DNA, the CDR3 is TGTGCCAGCACCCTAACTCAGGGTAGCTTAACAGATACGCAGTATTTT. Its translation: CASTLTQGSLTDTQYF.

The gene calls are TRBV19 and TRBJ2-5; 8 nucleotides agree with TRBD2. Germline assignment: CDR1 LNHDA and CDR2 SQIVND (reference sequence). The junction had 12 bases not matched to a gene; V was cut back by 1 base and J by 5 bases. The CDR3 contains 17 residues. As DNA, the CDR3 is TGTGCCAGTAGTATAGCGGCTAGCGGGCGCCTAAGGGAGACCCAGTACTTC. Its translation is CASSIAASGRLRETQYF.

The genes are TRBV7-8 and TRBJ2-7; D might be TRBD2 (6 bases). V lost 5 bases and J 3 bases, leaving 14 bases between the germline ends. In germline, CDR1 is SGHVS, CDR2 FQNEAQ. The CDR3 covers 14 residues. DNA of the CDR3: TGTGCCAGCAGCGCCCGACTAGATAGCTACGAGCAGTACTTC. This translates into CASSARLDSYEQYF.

The rearrangement joins TRBV5-1 to TRBJ1-4, with 7 bases fitting TRBD1. CDR1 and CDR2 (germline): SGHRS, YFSETQ. The CDR3 totals 16 residues. J lost 7 bases, V lost 4 bases, and 13 bases had no gene match. The CDR3 spells CASSPRAEGASEKLFF. DNA of the CDR3: TGCGCCAGCAGCCCCCGCGCCGAGGGGGCGAGTGAAAAACTGTTTTTT.